Listed below are T cell receptor beta chains from one sample, sequenced in a study of early T cells in non-severe SARS-CoV-2 infection. TCRdb processed the 5' RACE reads anew with MiXCR; each CDR3 protein has one entry. The repertoire includes about 83,000 distinct CDR3 sequences, under 11% of them detected once, and 8% to 10% sits in the top ten. Sequences were derived from whole blood, sampled at baseline. All receptors come from an adult who was a healthcare worker with PCR-confirmed SARS-CoV-2 infection or an uninfected control (not recorded which). Both conserved end residues are part of each CDR3. Each record gives: V gene, J gene, D gene, CDR3 protein. A D gene is named only where the DNA matches it firmly.

TRBV2	TRBJ2-1	NA	CASNPYNEQFF
TRBV29-1	TRBJ2-1	NA	CSVEVVSYNEQFF
TRBV5-6	TRBJ1-2	TRBD1	CASSRDRGSYGYTF
TRBV20-1	TRBJ2-7	NA	CSAIGSLDEQYF
TRBV7-6	TRBJ1-1	NA	CASSLAELGEAFF
TRBV27	TRBJ2-1	TRBD2	CASSTLVILAGDNEQFF
TRBV6-6	TRBJ1-5	NA	CASLATSNQPQHF
TRBV7-9	TRBJ2-1	NA	CASSLAGLRFPYNEQFF
TRBV3-1	TRBJ2-7	TRBD2	CASGGLADEQYF
TRBV29-1	TRBJ2-1	NA	CSGSSYNEQFF
TRBV25-1	TRBJ1-1	NA	CASSESGESTEAFF
TRBV7-8	TRBJ1-6	TRBD1	CASSLRVTGRSPLHF
TRBV3-1	TRBJ2-1	NA	CASSQSMNEQFF
TRBV27	TRBJ2-4	NA	CASSLRGPGIQYF
TRBV12-3/TRBV12-4	TRBJ2-7	NA	CASSQLGRSYEQYF
TRBV12-3/TRBV12-4	TRBJ1-5	TRBD1	CASRQGSGQPQHF
TRBV28	TRBJ2-5	NA	CASSPSLRRDKETQYF
TRBV6-2/TRBV6-3	TRBJ2-1	NA	CASSYFNEQFF
TRBV5-1	TRBJ2-7	TRBD2	CASSQKTSATSYEQYF
TRBV29-1	TRBJ2-2	NA	CSVKGTGELFF
TRBV27	TRBJ2-7	NA	CASSLYGEQYF
TRBV7-2	TRBJ2-7	TRBD1	CASSRDRASYEQYF
TRBV7-6	TRBJ1-6	TRBD1	CASSSQGAFQSPLHF
TRBV7-9	TRBJ2-7	NA	CASSLGGHPSYEQYF
TRBV20-1	TRBJ1-5	TRBD1	CSARLGQMGQPQHF
TRBV28	TRBJ1-5	NA	CASSLLGGSNQPQHF
TRBV20-1	TRBJ2-2	TRBD2	CSAPRPPGEGTSGRVDTGELFF
TRBV6-5	TRBJ2-2	TRBD2	CATMGRGGSPGELFF
TRBV6-6	TRBJ1-3	NA	CAITQGPASGNTIYF
TRBV9	TRBJ2-3	NA	CASSVGRGSDTQYF
TRBV7-3	TRBJ2-5	TRBD1	CASSSTGNQETQYF
TRBV6-6	TRBJ2-3	NA	CASSSGSGRPDTQYF
TRBV3-1	TRBJ2-1	NA	CASSQERNEQFF
TRBV20-1	TRBJ2-5	TRBD2	CSARCIDFAAGGQETQYF
TRBV2	TRBJ1-5	NA	CASSEERGPLGPQHF
TRBV5-1	TRBJ2-2	NA	CASVAFQNTGELFF
TRBV10-3	TRBJ2-1	TRBD2	CAIRSGLAGFLDEQFF
TRBV28	TRBJ1-5	NA	CASSLWTDQPQHF
TRBV20-1	TRBJ2-7	NA	CSAADGMTQQDEQYF
TRBV7-3	TRBJ1-5	NA	CASSLGFNQPQHF
TRBV20-1	TRBJ2-1	NA	CSASPSSYNEQFF
TRBV3-1	TRBJ2-7	NA	CASSQSSGAGQYF
TRBV28	TRBJ2-3	NA	CASNPPGGMGGITDTQYF
TRBV6-6	TRBJ2-7	NA	CASSPHAGEQYF
TRBV30	TRBJ1-1	NA	CALRSNKNTEAFF
TRBV9	TRBJ2-1	TRBD2	CASSAGTSGKRDEQFF
TRBV20-1	TRBJ2-3	NA	CSGWADTQYF
TRBV28	TRBJ1-5	NA	CATTLRAGPQHF
TRBV14	TRBJ2-5	NA	CASRPQVDGETQYF
TRBV11-2	TRBJ2-3	NA	CASSLGVGATIKDTQYF
TRBV10-3	TRBJ2-1	TRBD2	CAISDGRVGNEQFF
TRBV5-1	TRBJ1-4	NA	CASSLRPGDSNEKLFF
TRBV5-1	TRBJ2-1	TRBD2	CASSSKLAGGPLGRNEQFF
TRBV10-1	TRBJ2-1	NA	CASSVRESYNEQFF
TRBV28	TRBJ2-2	NA	CASSETLVGNTGELFF
TRBV6-1	TRBJ2-7	NA	CASSGYPGPYEQYF
TRBV20-1	TRBJ2-7	NA	CSARPLARSSYEQYF
TRBV7-6	TRBJ2-1	TRBD2	CASSPVGTSGYNEQFF